Listed here is a single TCR beta chain. This clonotype was picked up a small number of times. What antigen it recognizes has not been identified. Base-call qualities are not available, and no considerably larger clone is one nucleotide away. This sample stems from a study of T cells after yellow fever vaccination (dated by TCRdb to about 2019). Study-level background: Libraries from fractions with low cell numbers were prepared with the SMART-Seq v4 Ultra Low Input RNA kit. Bulk TCR alpha and beta repertoires were sequenced longitudinally to track T-cell clones before and after primary and booster YFV17D yellow fever vaccination. The cohort comprised two healthy male donors, one aged 18 to 30 and one aged 30 to 40 years. Blood samples were taken at several timepoints before and after primary and secondary immunization, and bulk PBMC replicates and cell subsets were isolated.

TCR cDNA was synthesized by 5'RACE template switching, which introduced a universal primer site and unique molecular identifiers. Priming for cDNA synthesis came from both the TCR alpha and TCR beta constant segments. Library amplification used two PCR steps, and the second PCR step added sample barcodes and sequencing adapters. Sequencing of libraries was done on Illumina HiSeq 2500 (2x100 bp) or NovaSeq (2x150 bp). For the original study's pipeline: MIGEC was used to demultiplex reads and collapse the reads into UMI consensus sequences, and MiXCR was used for V(D)J alignment. Clonotypes responding to the vaccine were identified with edgeR on replicate PBMC samples, with the criteria of FDR below 0.01 and a log2 fold change above 5 up to day 15. CD4 or CD8 identity was assigned to each bulk clonotype according to whether the clonotype was present at higher abundance in the sequenced CD4 repertoire or the sequenced CD8 repertoire. TCRdb trimmed public reads at Q25 via fastp, called clones via MiXCR and kept in-frame beta chains. All rows with the same CDR3 protein become a single entry with the most common DNA and genes. None of the V and J calls come from the authors' own analysis; TCRdb made them. The table for this sample lists about 130,000 distinct CDR3 sequences; under 8.5% of them were counted only once. The ten largest clonotypes hold roughly 2.5% of the sample.

The sample's treatment or condition label, decoded: live attenuated yellow fever vaccine strain. PBMCs were isolated from peripheral blood using a standard Ficoll-Paque protocol. Dynabeads CD4 and CD8 positive selection kits were used to isolate CD4 and CD8 T-cell fractions. TriZol was used to extract RNA from bulk PBMCs, CD4 and CD8 fractions, and dextramer-positive and dextramer-negative fractions. For CDR1 and CDR2, the germline V gene lists SGHTA and FQGNSA. The CDR3 contains 17 residues, cysteine and phenylalanine counted. The read is trimmed to its CDR3 DNA, 51 bases read in frame from base 1. Trimming takes 0 bases off V and 7 bases off J; junction bases not matched to a gene: 12. Broad study findings and their caveats: A small share of clonotypes was detected in both CD4 and CD8 compartments, with the overlap likely arising from convergent recombination. Only a couple of donors were included in the study, so the extent to which the findings can be generalized is limited. Computational filtering was required because FACS-sorted repertoires could contain abundant contaminating clonotypes from the bulk population. Compared with the primary T-cell response, the secondary T-cell response was faster but weaker, reaching its peak on day 5 rather than on day 15. Most clones expanded after primary vaccination (around 96% of CD4 and approximately 90% of CD8) were re-detected after the booster, suggesting that broad memory maintenance occurred.

This material consisted of CD4+ T cells sorted from PBMCs, taken roughly 10 days after the first yellow fever vaccination. This chain is built from TRBV7-2 and TRBJ2-1; 7 bases in the middle match TRBD2. This clonotype was sampled from a man younger than 35 who received the YFV17D yellow fever vaccine. The CDR3 region has the sequence CASSLAPGLGEMNEQFF. The base sequence is TGTGCCAGCAGCTTAGCCCCTGGACTAGGGGAGATGAATGAGCAGTTCTTC.